These T cell receptor beta chains were read from a single sample in a study of technical replicates of blood from several donors. Assay used: immunoSEQ multiplex PCR; TCRdb lists only in-frame clones, some missing. The sample lists some 11,000 clones, approximately 93% seen once, with roughly 7% in the top ten. Material: PBMCs. All receptors come from a human donor in good health. Both conserved end residues are part of each CDR3. Fields, in order: J gene, clone size, D gene, CDR3 length, V gene, CDR3 DNA, CDR3 protein. A D gene is named only where the DNA matches it firmly. For some rows the clone size is stated as once, few or many, or as a class when expanded; others skip it.

TRBJ1-4	.	.	15	TRBV5-6	TGTGCCAGCAGCACCGACAGAGCAACTAATGAAAAACTGTTTTTT	CASSTDRATNEKLFF
TRBJ2-3	.	TRBD2	15	TRBV6-5	TGTGCCAGCAGAGACCCGGGACTAGTTCAAGATACGCAGTATTTT	CASRDPGLVQDTQYF
TRBJ2-5	.	TRBD2	16	TRBV18	TGTGCCAGCTCACCACAGGCCCCCCGGGGGGGAGAGACCCAGTACTTC	CASSPQAPRGGETQYF
TRBJ2-3	.	.	14	TRBV7-3	TGTGCCAGCAGCCCCGAAGCTAGCACAGATACGCAGTATTTT	CASSPEASTDTQYF
TRBJ2-1	once	.	16	TRBV6-5	TGTGCCAGCAGTTACAGTCAGGGGCTGTCATACAATGAGCAGTTCTTC	CASSYSQGLSYNEQFF
TRBJ1-2	.	TRBD1	16	TRBV5-3	TGTGCCAGAAGCCTCAATGGACAGGGCCCTAACTATGGCTACACCTTC	CARSLNGQGPNYGYTF
TRBJ1-2	.	.	14	TRBV14	TGTGCCAGCAGCCGGGCCCCAGCTAACTATGGCTACACCTTC	CASSRAPANYGYTF
TRBJ1-4	.	TRBD1	15	TRBV7-7	TGTGCCAGCAGCCTCCGACAGGGGGCAGGAGAAAAACTGTTTTTT	CASSLRQGAGEKLFF
TRBJ2-3	.	TRBD2	17	TRBV5-4	TGTGCCAGCAGCTCTCCGGGACTAGCGGACGGTTCAGATACGCAGTATTTT	CASSSPGLADGSDTQYF
TRBJ2-4	.	TRBD1	15	TRBV6-5	TGTGCCAGCAGTTATACCCGGGACAGATCTAACATTCAGTACTTC	CASSYTRDRSNIQYF
TRBJ2-2	.	.	15	TRBV12-2	TGTGCAAGTCGTCTAGGACAGGGCGGAACCGGGGAGCTGTTTTTT	CASRLGQGGTGELFF
TRBJ2-1	.	TRBD2	16	TRBV30	TGTGCCTGGAGTGTTAAACTAGCGGGGTTCTACAATGAGCAGTTCTTC	CAWSVKLAGFYNEQFF
TRBJ1-4	.	.	16	TRBV4-2	TGTGCCAGCAGCCAAGATCGGAGGGGGGGTAATGAAAAACTGTTTTTT	CASSQDRRGGNEKLFF
TRBJ2-7	.	TRBD1	12	TRBV29-1	TGCAGCTATGGACAGGATGATGGGGAGCAGTACTTC	CSYGQDDGEQYF
TRBJ2-3	.	.	15	TRBV5-1	TGCGCCAGCAGCTCGACATCGGCGGGTCAAGATACGCAGTATTTT	CASSSTSAGQDTQYF
TRBJ2-7	once	TRBD2	16	TRBV15	TGTGCCACCAGCAGAGATCAGGCTAGCGGGAGCTACGAGCAGTACTTC	CATSRDQASGSYEQYF
TRBJ1-5	once	TRBD1	14	TRBV5-1	TGCGCCAGCAGCCAGGGACAGGGTAATCAGCCCCAGCATTTT	CASSQGQGNQPQHF
TRBJ1-1	.	.	12	TRBV11-2	TGTGCCAGCAGCTTCTCGGACACTGAAGCTTTCTTT	CASSFSDTEAFF
TRBJ1-1	once	.	12	TRBV10-3	TGTGCCATCAGCGGGGGGGGCACTGAAGCTTTCTTT	CAISGGGTEAFF
TRBJ1-2	.	TRBD1	19	TRBV27	TGTGCCAGCAGTTCAAAGGTTCCCGGGACAGGGGGCGGGAGCTATGGCTACACCTTC	CASSSKVPGTGGGSYGYTF
TRBJ2-3	once	TRBD2	17	TRBV19	TGTGCCAGTAGTATGGAACCTAGCGGGAGTATGACAGATACGCAGTATTTT	CASSMEPSGSMTDTQYF
TRBJ2-2	.	TRBD2	18	TRBV5-1	TGCGCCAGCAGGGTTGGACTAGCGGGGATCGCGAACACCGGGGAGCTGTTTTTT	CASRVGLAGIANTGELFF
TRBJ2-7	.	TRBD2	15	TRBV7-2	TGTGCCAGCAGCTTAGCTACGGGAGGGGACTACGAGCAGTACTTC	CASSLATGGDYEQYF
TRBJ2-7	.	.	15	TRBV27	TGTGCCAGCAGGAAACAGGGGGGGTTCTCCTACGAGCAGTACTTC	CASRKQGGFSYEQYF
TRBJ2-1	once	TRBD2	19	TRBV11-3	TGTGCCAGCAGCTTAGAGGGGGGTCTAGCGGGAGTAACGGTCAATGAGCAGTTCTTC	CASSLEGGLAGVTVNEQFF
TRBJ1-1	.	.	12	TRBV4-1	TGCGCCAGCAGCCAAGATGGACTTGAAGCTTTCTTT	CASSQDGLEAFF
TRBJ2-7	.	TRBD1	14	TRBV2	TGTGCCAGCGAACCGGGACAGGGGTACTACGAGCAGTACTTC	CASEPGQGYYEQYF
TRBJ2-7	.	TRBD1	14	TRBV11-3	TGTGCCAGCAGCCGCGGGACAGGACCCTACGAGCAGTACTTC	CASSRGTGPYEQYF
TRBJ2-7	.	.	13	TRBV7-2	TGTGCCAGCAGCTTAGCCGGGCAGGGCGTGCAGTACTTC	CASSLAGQGVQYF
TRBJ2-5	.	TRBD2	14	TRBV5-1	TGCGCCAGCAGCTTGGCCGGGGGGAGGGAGACCCAGTACTTC	CASSLAGGRETQYF
TRBJ2-1	.	TRBD2	15	TRBV11-3	TGTGCCAGCAGCTTAGGTCTAGCGGTAAACAATGAGCAGTTCTTC	CASSLGLAVNNEQFF
TRBJ2-7	.	.	13	TRBV4-1	TGCGCCAGCAGCCAAAACGGGGGATACGAGCAGTACTTC	CASSQNGGYEQYF
TRBJ2-2	.	TRBD2	15	TRBV5-1	TGCGCCAGCAGCATCCTAGCGGGAGATCCCGGGGAGCTGTTTTTT	CASSILAGDPGELFF
TRBJ2-5	few	.	13	TRBV2	TGTGCCAGCAGTGAGGGTCCGGAGGAGACCCAGTACTTC	CASSEGPEETQYF